This is a list of T cell receptor beta chains from one sample in a study of blood T cell repertoires in COVID-19. The repertoire was sequenced with immunoSEQ multiplex PCR; TCRdb's copy has only in-frame clones and lacks some. The repertoire includes 150,000 to 200,000 clones, more than 80% of them detected once, and around 0.53% sits in the top ten. The sample consisted of peripheral blood. These receptors originate from a man aged 45-65 years with acute or convalescent COVID-19. CDR3s include the opening cysteine and the closing phenylalanine or tryptophan. Clone size is not always given. Where it is, it says once, few, many or a class for expanded clones.

abundance | v_gene | CDR3aa
NA | TRBV2 | CASSRDRGRNQPQHF
NA | TRBV2 | CAHSGLEITSGRTEQYF
NA | TRBV10-3 | CAISEKGQGAGNEQFF
NA | TRBV30 | CAWSAQPDSPLHF
NA | TRBV28 | CASLNSNTEAFF
NA | TRBV4-1 | CASSTKPLRGTSGGGGTDTQYF
NA | TRBV30 | CAWTPGQDAITDTQYF
NA | TRBV19 | CASSMGRGQETQYF
NA | TRBV5-1 | CASSLSKPGDSPLHF
NA | TRBV7-8 | CASSLAGLLRGGELFF
NA | TRBV21-1 | CASSKDPLPTDTQYF
NA | TRBV28 | CASSFAVDVAEQETQYF
NA | TRBV7-9 | CASIPQGSYGYTF
NA | TRBV18 | CASSPRDFSSTDTQYF
NA | TRBV7-9 | CASSLPPPTDTQYF
NA | TRBV11-2 | CASSLAPSREQYF
once | TRBV30 | CAWSASSLSTFF
once | TRBV2 | CASSPGLAGDTQYF
NA | TRBV2 | CASSGTGFSTGELFF
NA | TRBV29-1 | CSVVDRGTDTQYF
NA | TRBV7-6 | CASSLGGTSGRGRGEQFF
NA | TRBV6-5 | CASTEGGNDEQYF
NA | TRBV18 | CASSGQATNEKLFF
NA | TRBV2 | CASNRDKSSGNTIYF
NA | TRBV7-2 | CASSSLGGVETQYF
NA | TRBV5-1 | CASSLWGTPTSTDTQYF
NA | TRBV29-1 | CSVVGSGTGGAGTQYF
NA | TRBV6-6 | CASSYGPGNQPQHF
NA | TRBV7-6 | CASSQGQNKPQHF
few | TRBV30 | CAWSGQGSNQPQHF
NA | TRBV7-2 | CASSPLAIDTDTQYF
NA | TRBV19 | CASSLRRGDNEQFF
NA | TRBV18 | CASSPQGQQETQYF
NA | TRBV6-2/TRBV6-3 | CASSYTRTGGGTEAFF
NA | TRBV5-6 | CASSFPATGSETQYF
NA | TRBV19 | CASLTRLWGHSGELFF
NA | TRBV6-2/TRBV6-3 | CASSRVPPSPGLGREETQYF
NA | TRBV6-6 | CASSANGHKSGYEQYF
NA | TRBV7-3 | CASSPTITQSGNTIYF
few | TRBV21-1 | CASSNPLASEQETQYF
NA | TRBV12-3/TRBV12-4 | CASSLEPGDEAFF
NA | TRBV6-5 | CASRRDRDSEQYF
NA | TRBV7-7 | CASSADYQQETQYF
once | TRBV7-2 | CASSLATSARPTDTQYF
once | TRBV5-1 | CASSLGPNQPQHF
NA | TRBV7-2 | CASSLAISGITFYEQYF
NA | TRBV13 | CASKASTAGTRRSDTQYF
NA | TRBV19 | CASSTPGQSTYEQYF
NA | TRBV6-5 | CASSYSEVDTQYF